This TCR beta chain was found in a study of T cell responses to AZD1222 COVID-19 vaccine. Generated by immunoSEQ multiplex PCR, the TCRdb table keeps only in-frame clones and is missing some. The sample holds 95,000 to 150,000 clones, over 75% seen once. General study results and limits: Of the AZD1222 recipients, only 6 or 7 were seropositive at baseline. The donor group comprised mostly white British people and more females; the analysis possibly underestimated clonal diversity.

This CDR3 region has 17 residues. V was shortened by 0 bases and J by 0 bases, with 11 bases between the two germline ends. Germline CDR1 and CDR2: SGHVS and FQNEAQ. Worth noting for this clone: Its antigen is currently unknown.

This sequence joins TRBV7-8 and TRBJ1-4, with no clear D. The input for sequencing was peripheral blood, taken on day 0 of AZD1222 vaccination. This sequence was found in an adult in good health. Written as DNA, the CDR3 is TGTGCCAGCAGCTTAGCGGCAGCCCTGGCAACTAATGAAAAACTGTTTTTT. Encoded protein: CASSLAAALATNEKLFF. Looking up the rest from reference TRBV7-8 and TRBJ1-4 gives the full variable domain: GAGVSQSPRYKVAKRGQDVALRCDPISGHVSLFWYQQALGQGPEFLTYFQNEAQLDKSGLPSDRFFAERPEGSVSTLKIQRTQQEDSAVYLCASSLAAALATNEKLFFGSGTQLSVL.